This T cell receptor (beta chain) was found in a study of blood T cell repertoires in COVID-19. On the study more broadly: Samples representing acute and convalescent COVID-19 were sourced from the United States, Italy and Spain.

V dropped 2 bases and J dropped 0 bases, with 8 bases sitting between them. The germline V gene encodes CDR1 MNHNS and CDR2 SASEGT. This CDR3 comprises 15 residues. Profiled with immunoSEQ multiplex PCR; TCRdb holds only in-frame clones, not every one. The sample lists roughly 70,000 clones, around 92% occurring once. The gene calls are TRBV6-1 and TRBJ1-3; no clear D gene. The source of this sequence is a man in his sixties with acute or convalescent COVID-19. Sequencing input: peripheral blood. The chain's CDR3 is CASSENSFSGNTIYF. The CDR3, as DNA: TGTGCCAGCAGTGAAAACAGCTTCTCTGGAAACACCATATATTTT.